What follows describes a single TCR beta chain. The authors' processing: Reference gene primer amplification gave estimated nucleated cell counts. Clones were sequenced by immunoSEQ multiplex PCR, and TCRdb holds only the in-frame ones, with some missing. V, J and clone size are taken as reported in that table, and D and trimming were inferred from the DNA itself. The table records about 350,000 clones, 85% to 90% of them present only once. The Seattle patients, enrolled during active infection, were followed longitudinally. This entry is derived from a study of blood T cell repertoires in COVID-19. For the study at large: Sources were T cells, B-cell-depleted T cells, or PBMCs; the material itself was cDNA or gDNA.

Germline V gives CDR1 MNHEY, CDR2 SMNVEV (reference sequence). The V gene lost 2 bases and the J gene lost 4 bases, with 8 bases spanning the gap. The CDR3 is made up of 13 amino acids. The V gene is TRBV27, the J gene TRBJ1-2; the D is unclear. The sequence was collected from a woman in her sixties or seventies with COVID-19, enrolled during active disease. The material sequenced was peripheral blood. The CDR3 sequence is CASSLREGYGYTF. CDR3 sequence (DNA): TGTGCCAGCAGTTTAAGAGAGGGCTATGGCTACACCTTC.